A selection of T cell receptor beta chains follows, all from one sample in a study of blood T cell repertoires in COVID-19. The method was immunoSEQ multiplex PCR; TCRdb's version includes in-frame clones alone and lacks a portion of them. The repertoire has about 180,000 clones, 80% to 90% of them found once; the top ten carry 10% to 15%. Specimen: peripheral blood. These receptors all come from an elderly woman with COVID-19, enrolled during active disease. Both conserved end residues are part of each CDR3. The D gene is left open where the match is weak. A row's size may be missing; if present it is once, few, many or a size class.

D	V	size	J	DNA	CDR3
NA	TRBV10-3	NA	TRBJ1-1	TGTGCCGTAGGGGGGGGGCCCCTGAACACTGAAGCTTTCTTT	CAVGGGPLNTEAFF
NA	TRBV19	NA	TRBJ2-2	TGTGCCAGTAGTATAGCTCTTAACACCGGGGAGCTGTTTTTT	CASSIALNTGELFF
NA	TRBV6-5	NA	TRBJ1-1	TGTGCCAGCACCTCAGAACTGAACACTGAAGCTTTCTTT	CASTSELNTEAFF
TRBD2	TRBV5-1	NA	TRBJ2-5	TGCGCCAGCAGCGGGGGGACTGTAGCGGGAGGAGAGACCCAGTACTTC	CASSGGTVAGGETQYF
TRBD1	TRBV7-8	NA	TRBJ2-1	TGTGCCAGCAGCTTAGCGGGACAGGGCGGTGAGCAGTTCTTC	CASSLAGQGGEQFF
NA	TRBV7-7	NA	TRBJ2-1	TGTGCTAGCAGCTTAGCGGCAGGGATCAACAATGAGCAGTTCTTC	CASSLAAGINNEQFF
NA	TRBV4-3	NA	TRBJ2-7	TGCGCCAGCAGCCAAGATGCTAGCTCCTACGAGCAGTACTTC	CASSQDASSYEQYF
NA	TRBV11-2	NA	TRBJ2-2	TGTGCCAGCAGCCACTGGGAAGGGACATGGAACACCGGGGAGCTGTTTTTT	CASSHWEGTWNTGELFF
TRBD2	TRBV11-2	once	TRBJ2-5	TGTGCCAGCAGCTTAAGCGGCGGGAGCGGAAAGACCCAGTACTTC	CASSLSGGSGKTQYF
NA	TRBV12-3/TRBV12-4	once	TRBJ2-5	TGTGCCAGCAGTTCGGGATCTAAAGAGACCCAGTACTTC	CASSSGSKETQYF
TRBD2	TRBV11-1	NA	TRBJ2-5	TGTGCCAGCAGCTTTACTAGCGGGGGGTCTCAAGAGACCCAGTACTTC	CASSFTSGGSQETQYF
NA	TRBV30	NA	TRBJ2-2	TGTGCCTGGAGGTTCAGCGCGGCCGGGGAGCTGTTTTTT	CAWRFSAAGELFF
NA	TRBV28	NA	TRBJ1-2	TGTGCCAGCACTCTTCGGGGACTCATAGATGGCTACACCTTC	CASTLRGLIDGYTF
NA	TRBV5-4	NA	TRBJ2-2	TGTGCCAGCAGCTTTCGGGGAGGCGGGGAGCTGTTTTTT	CASSFRGGGELFF
NA	TRBV15	once	TRBJ2-1	TGTGCCACCAGCAGGACGAGACTCTACAATGAGCAGTTCTTC	CATSRTRLYNEQFF
TRBD1	TRBV5-6	many	TRBJ1-3	TGTGCCAGCAGCTGGACAGGGGCCTTTGGAAACACCATATATTTT	CASSWTGAFGNTIYF